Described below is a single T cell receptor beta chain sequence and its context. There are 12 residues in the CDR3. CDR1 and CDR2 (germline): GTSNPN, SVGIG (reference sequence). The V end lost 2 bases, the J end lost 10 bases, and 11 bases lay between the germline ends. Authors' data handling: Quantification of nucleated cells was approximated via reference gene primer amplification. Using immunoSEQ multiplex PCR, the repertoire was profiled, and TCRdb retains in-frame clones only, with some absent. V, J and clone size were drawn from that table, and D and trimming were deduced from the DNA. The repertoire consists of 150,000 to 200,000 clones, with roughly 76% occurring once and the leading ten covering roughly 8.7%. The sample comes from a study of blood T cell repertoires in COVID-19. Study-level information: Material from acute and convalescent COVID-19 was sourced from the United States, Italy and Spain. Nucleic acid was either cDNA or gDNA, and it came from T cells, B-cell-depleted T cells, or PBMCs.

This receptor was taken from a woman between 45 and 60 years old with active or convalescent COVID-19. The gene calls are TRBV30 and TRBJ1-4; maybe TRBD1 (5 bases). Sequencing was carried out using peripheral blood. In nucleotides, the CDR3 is TGTGCCTGGAGTCATGGGGGAGGAAAACTGTTTTTT. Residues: CAWSHGGGKLFF.